This TCR beta chain appears in the sequencing data of a study of cytomegalovirus exposure and HLA in healthy donors (dated by TCRdb to between 2016 and 2019). Describing the broader study: In an earlier analysis of some 610 of the donors, roughly 300 Gb of sequence data and approximately 100 million unique TCR beta sequences from approximately 180 million T cells were reported. Alongside the repertoire data, information on donor age, sex, ethnicity and CMV serostatus was compiled. Four to six DR-DQ haplotypes were handled as single units for association and clustering, since linkage in the cohort was strong. Of the 398 genotyped donors, approximately 83% fell in the genetic ancestry cluster associated with self-reported Caucasian donors. In addition to the first cohort of 666 subjects, a separate validation cohort of 120 different subjects was used. The study aimed to test whether cataloging public T cell receptors could reveal signatures of past pathogen exposure. The T cell repertoires of some 670 subjects were profiled by immunosequencing and related to cytomegalovirus serostatus. The number of typed donors differed by locus: about 629-630 for A, B, C, DRB1 and DQB1; 522 for DQA1; 606 for DPA1; and 450 to 480 for DPB1. HLA typing included class I and class II loci at four-digit resolution. High-throughput TCR immunosequencing, statistical association of individual TCRs with disease status, and machine learning were combined to predict cytomegalovirus infection status. The later analysis used no new phenotypic data to find candidate immune exposures, relying instead on TCR beta sequences and their occurrence across donors. All discovery cohort repertoires had been generated on a single sequencing platform. A later genetic analysis used genome-wide SNP genotypes for about 55% of the 666 donors, treating that subset as a discovery cohort. An early release covering around 630 HLA-typed donors comprised approximately 290 gigabases of sequencing data and around 86 million unique TCR sequences. An earlier analysis of 587 of the donors used high-throughput TCR beta sequencing to judge whether each TCR beta V gene segment behaved as functional or pseudogenic. Across approximately 420 genotyped donors of the cohort, an average of about 240,000 unique TCR beta nucleotide sequences per donor were sequenced, and approximately 19% of those sequences were non-productive. In a later analysis, previously published TCR beta repertoires from several hundred donors were re-analyzed and high-resolution HLA genotyping was added so that TCR occurrence patterns could be studied.

The library was made by the immunoSEQ multiplex PCR assay. A mixture of 60 forward primers for TCR Vbeta segments and 13 reverse primers for TCR Jbeta segments was used in the multiplex PCR. The CDR3 region of rearranged TCR beta genes was amplified from genomic DNA by a multiplex PCR assay. The Illumina HiSeq System was used to sequence the amplified TCR beta libraries as 87-base-pair reads. The original pipeline was this. A later analysis counted about 80 million unique TCR beta chains across the 640 or so repertoires, and 10 million to 11 million of these chains were shared by at least two donors. A nearest-neighbor algorithm error-corrected the raw reads and collapsed the reads into unique sequences, merging closely related sequences to remove PCR and sequencing errors. V, D and J gene segments were assigned by aligning CDR3 sequences to IMGT reference sequences. For a sequence to be retained, at least a six-nucleotide match to both a V gene segment and a J gene segment was required. Rearrangements were called productive when the CDR3 lacked stop codons and stayed in frame with V and J; all others were non-productive. CDR3 was defined by IMGT convention, running from the second conserved V-encoded cysteine to the conserved J-encoded phenylalanine. Sequences without an unambiguous match to a single V gene segment were excluded from the earlier analysis of approximately 560 of the donors. In an earlier analysis of about 590 of the donors, a V segment was called functional when productive rearrangements were above 56.7%, and segregating when the standard deviation between donors exceeded 5%. A statistical classification framework was developed to diagnose cytomegalovirus status using the catalog of TCR beta chain sequences. A later analysis assigned V and J genes by comparing TCR nucleotide sequences with IMGT/GENE-DB human TR gene sequences. The TCRdist pipeline was used in a later analysis to assign CDR3 sequences and most-parsimonious VDJ recombination scenarios. In a later analysis, every TCR beta chain was defined by the combination of its CDR3 amino acid sequence and its V-gene family, and reads without a unique V-gene family were dropped. A later analysis removed 550 to 700 highly shared, low-generation-probability nucleotide sequences to deal with suspected cross-contamination and a sequencing artifact. In a later analysis, a clonal expansion index was calculated for each public chain from normalized within-repertoire ranks of inferred template counts. A later analysis computed generation probabilities with a VDJ recombination model fitted to out-of-frame rearrangements, and checked the results against IGoR. Hypergeometric tests were used in a later analysis to score TCR-TCR, TCR-HLA and TCR-CMV co-occurrence, with a repertoire-size bias correction applied to the TCR pairs. To estimate false discovery rates, a later analysis permuted the HLA or CMV assignments 20 times. In a later analysis, co-occurring TCRs were grouped using DBSCAN, with TCRdist sequence similarity added in when clustering inside HLA-allele-positive subsets. Repertoires with fewer than 30,000 or more than 120,000 public chains, plus five repertoires with anomalous nucleotide sharing, were excluded from co-occurrence clustering. TCRdb re-hosts the immuneACCESS table, in-frame sequences only. Its copies lack some clones; in the studies checked, an unresolved V gene accounts for under half of them, and the cause for the rest is not known. V, J and clone size are those of that table, while D and trimming were read from the DNA. The sample contains some 76,000 clones, just over 85% of them found a single time. Of the sample, 2% is held by the ten largest clones.

In total, fewer than 750 healthy bone marrow donors made up the cohort. All cohort members were sampled while nominally healthy, although unrecorded immune exposures were likely present. The donor tested CMV seronegative and was one of the 352 seronegative cohort members. A peripheral blood sample was collected from each donor, and TCR beta sequencing was performed on peripheral blood mononuclear cells. Genomic DNA was extracted from the blood cell samples with the Qiagen DNeasy Blood Extraction Kit. In the case of this clone: Its target antigen remains unknown. Base qualities are not recorded, but no much larger clone differs from it by a single base.

Overall study outcomes, separate from this receptor: V-gene and J-gene trimming of TCR beta chains was associated with a missense DCLRE1C variant in a later genetic analysis, and the association was replicated in an independent cohort. HLA typing was unavailable for some donors at each locus, so association tests used only the typed subset. Roughly uniform sequencing depth across donors was assumed in presence/absence analyses, although this assumption may not hold. A later analysis found that HLA-associated TCR beta chains were more clonally expanded and had lower generation probabilities than equally common non-associated chains. Only TCR beta chains were sequenced in this cohort, and the absence of alpha or paired-chain data limited detectable features. Most TCR sequences were seen in very few donors, while some public TCRs were found in many individuals. Some IMGT-functional V segments, including TRBV6-2 and TRBV6-3, could not be distinguished by the 87-base-pair reads and were therefore excluded. The study listed 164 TCR beta chains as associated with cytomegalovirus. According to a later analysis, most CMV-associated TCR beta chains appeared to be HLA-restricted, and the HLA associations seemed to be driven largely by CMV exposure. The authors suggested that the approach could potentially be generalized to other disease states and immunological phenotypes. The only immune exposure information available for the cohort was CMV serostatus. At a false discovery rate of 0.05, a later analysis linked about 16,000 TCR beta sequences to specific HLA alleles. Strong co-occurrence of HLA alleles, especially DR and DQ, made assigning TCR associations to individual alleles difficult. A further reported finding was that TCR beta sequences accurately predicted the HLA-A and HLA-B alleles for most subjects in the first cohort. Correlated functional status among segregating V segments might be attributable to linkage disequilibrium, but an unknown experimental factor could not be ruled out. In a later analysis, TCR association rates were found to vary across HLA loci, with the most associated TCRs seen for DRB1 alleles and the fewest for HLA-C alleles. The classifier was reported to diagnose cytomegalovirus status with high specificity and sensitivity in both the original and validation cohorts. In a later analysis, several top co-occurrence clusters were reported to appear linked to parvovirus B19, influenza, CMV and Epstein-Barr virus. A cluster of highly shared sequence variants was judged likely to represent a technical artifact of the sequencing pipeline. In an earlier analysis of fewer than 700 of the donors, most TCR beta V segments appeared in productive rearrangements about 90% or about 30% of the time, broadly matching IMGT annotations. In a later genetic analysis, fewer N-insertions in productive TCRs were reported among donors in an Asian-associated ancestry cluster than the approximately 630-donor mean. In vitro tests confirmed that a few of the cytomegalovirus-associated TCR beta chains recognize cytomegalovirus antigens. The earlier analysis of approximately 560 of the donors excluded around 17 rarely observed V segments, including chromosome 9 orphons, because counts were too low.

V trim: 7 bases; J trim: 3 bases; unmatched bases: 10. From cysteine to phenylalanine, the CDR3 is 14 amino acids long. Of all the DNA, just the CDR3 is kept, 42 bases in frame from base 1. Based on the germline V gene, the CDR1 and CDR2 sequences are SQVTM and ANQGSEA. The sequence joins TRBV29-1 to TRBJ2-7, with 9 central nucleotides matching TRBD1. Sequencing was performed on PBMCs. The TCR originated in a young woman in good health and CMV-seronegative. The CDR3 amino acid sequence is: CSGPWTGDFYEQYF. The DNA sequence is given as TGCAGCGGACCTTGGACAGGGGACTTCTACGAGCAGTACTTC.